The sequence of this T cell receptor (beta chain) was determined in a study of T cell responses to AZD1222 COVID-19 vaccine. The study, taken as a whole, reports: The donor group comprised mostly white British people and more females; the analysis possibly underestimated clonal diversity. Scientists sampled the repertoires only once the peak T cell response had passed.

The CDR3 is 14 amino acids. In germline, CDR1 is MNHEY, CDR2 SMNVEV (reference sequence). Trimming removed 11 bases at V and 0 bases at J, with 13 bases between. The method was immunoSEQ multiplex PCR; TCRdb's version includes in-frame clones alone and lacks a portion of them. Of about 150,000 clones detected, 90% appear once; the ten largest clones hold 1.5% to 2%. Turning to this clone: Its antigen is not known.

The TCR originated in an adult in good health. This material consisted of peripheral blood, taken on day 0 of AZD1222 vaccination. V gene TRBV27 combines with J gene TRBJ2-2; D unclear. This CDR3 reads CAARASANTGELFF. CDR3 DNA sequence: TGTGCCGCACGGGCCAGCGCGAACACCGGGGAGCTGTTTTTT.